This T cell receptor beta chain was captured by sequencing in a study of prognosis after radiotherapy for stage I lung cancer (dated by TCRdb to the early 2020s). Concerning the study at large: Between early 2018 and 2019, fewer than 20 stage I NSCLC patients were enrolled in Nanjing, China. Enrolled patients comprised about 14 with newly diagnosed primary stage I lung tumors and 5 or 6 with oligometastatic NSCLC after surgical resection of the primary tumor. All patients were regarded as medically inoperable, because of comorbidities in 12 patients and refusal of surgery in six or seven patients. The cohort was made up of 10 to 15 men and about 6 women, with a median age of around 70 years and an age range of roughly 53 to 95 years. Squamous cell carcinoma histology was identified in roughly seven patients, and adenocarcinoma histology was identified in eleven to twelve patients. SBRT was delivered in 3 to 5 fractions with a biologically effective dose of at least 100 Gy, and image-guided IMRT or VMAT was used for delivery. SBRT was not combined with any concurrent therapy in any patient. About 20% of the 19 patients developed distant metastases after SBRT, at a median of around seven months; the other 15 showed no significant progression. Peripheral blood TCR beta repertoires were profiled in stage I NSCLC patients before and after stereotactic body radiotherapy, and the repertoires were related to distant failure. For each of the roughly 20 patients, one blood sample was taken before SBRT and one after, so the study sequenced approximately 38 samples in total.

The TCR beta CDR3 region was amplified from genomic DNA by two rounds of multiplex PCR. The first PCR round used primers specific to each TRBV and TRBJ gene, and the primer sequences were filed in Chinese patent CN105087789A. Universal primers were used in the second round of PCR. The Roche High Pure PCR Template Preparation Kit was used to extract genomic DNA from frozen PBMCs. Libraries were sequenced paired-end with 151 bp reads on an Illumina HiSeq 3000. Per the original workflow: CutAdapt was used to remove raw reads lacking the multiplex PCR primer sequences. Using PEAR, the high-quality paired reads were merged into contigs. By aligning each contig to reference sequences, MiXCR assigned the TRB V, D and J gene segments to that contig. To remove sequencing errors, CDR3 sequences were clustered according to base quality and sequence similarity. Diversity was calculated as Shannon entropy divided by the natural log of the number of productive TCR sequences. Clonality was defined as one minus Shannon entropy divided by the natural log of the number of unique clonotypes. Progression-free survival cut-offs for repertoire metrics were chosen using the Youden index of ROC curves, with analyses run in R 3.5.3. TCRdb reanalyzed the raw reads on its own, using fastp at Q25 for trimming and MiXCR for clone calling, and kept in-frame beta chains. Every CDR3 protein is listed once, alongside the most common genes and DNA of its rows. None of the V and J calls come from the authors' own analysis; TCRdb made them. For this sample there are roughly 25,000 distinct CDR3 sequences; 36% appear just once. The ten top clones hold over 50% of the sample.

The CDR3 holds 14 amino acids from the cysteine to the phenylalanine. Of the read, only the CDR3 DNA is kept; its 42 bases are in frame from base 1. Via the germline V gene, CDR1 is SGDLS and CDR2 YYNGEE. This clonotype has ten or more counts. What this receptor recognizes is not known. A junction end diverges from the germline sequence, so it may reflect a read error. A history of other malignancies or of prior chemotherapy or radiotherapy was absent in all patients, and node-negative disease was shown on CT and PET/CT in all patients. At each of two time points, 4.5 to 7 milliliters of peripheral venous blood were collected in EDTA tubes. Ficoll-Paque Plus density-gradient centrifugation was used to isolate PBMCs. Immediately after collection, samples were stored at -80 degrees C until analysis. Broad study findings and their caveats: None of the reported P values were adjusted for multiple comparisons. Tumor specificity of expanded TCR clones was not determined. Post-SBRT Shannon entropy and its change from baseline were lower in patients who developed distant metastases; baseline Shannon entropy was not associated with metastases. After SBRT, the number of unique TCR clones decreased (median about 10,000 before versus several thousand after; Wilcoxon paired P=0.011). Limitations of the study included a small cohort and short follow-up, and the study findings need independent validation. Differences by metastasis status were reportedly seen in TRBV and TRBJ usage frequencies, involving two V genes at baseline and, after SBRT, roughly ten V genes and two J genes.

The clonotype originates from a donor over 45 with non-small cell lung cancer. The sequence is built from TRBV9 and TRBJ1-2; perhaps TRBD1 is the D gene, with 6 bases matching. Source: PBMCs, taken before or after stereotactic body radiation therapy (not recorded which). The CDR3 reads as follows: CASSGGGLGHVSAF. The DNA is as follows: TGTGCCAGCAGTGGGGGGGGCCTTGGTCATGTGTCAGCTTTC.